These T cell receptor beta chains were read from a single sample in a study of vaccination and CD4 T cells after COVID-19. What these receptors recognize is not known. One entry per CDR3 protein, called by TCRdb with MiXCR from the PCR reads. Here the sample spans 13,000 or so distinct CDR3 sequences, 74% being singletons. The sample consisted of CD4+ T cells from blood, cultured in vitro. Receptors originate from a human donor who had recovered from COVID-19. Both conserved end residues are part of each CDR3. The D gene is left open where the match is weak. Expanded clones are given a class, and other clones once, few, many or no size at all.

>-|TRBJ2-2|TRBV6-1|-
CASGRDANTGELFF
TGTGCCAGCGGCCGGGACGCGAACACCGGGGAGCTGTTTTTT
>-|TRBJ2-5|TRBV20-1|-
CSATGDQETQYF
TGCAGTGCTACAGGGGATCAAGAGACCCAGTACTTC
>-|TRBJ1-2|TRBV20-1|TRBD1
CSASLRDRGPNGYTF
TGCAGTGCTAGCCTCCGGGACAGGGGTCCTAATGGCTACACCTTC
>-|TRBJ1-5|TRBV7-2|-
CASSRVRNSNQPQHF
TGTGCCAGCAGCCGGGTCAGGAATAGCAATCAGCCCCAGCATTTT
>-|TRBJ1-5|TRBV6-5|-
CASSYRGTGGNQPQHF
TGTGCCAGCAGTTACCGGGGCACCGGGGGCAATCAGCCCCAGCATTTT
>few|TRBJ2-5|TRBV7-2|-
CASSPWQQETQYF
TGTGCCAGCAGCCCCTGGCAACAAGAGACCCAGTACTTC
>few|TRBJ1-1|TRBV7-2|-
CASSPQGSVTEAFF
TGTGCCAGCAGCCCACAGGGTAGTGTCACTGAAGCTTTCTTT
>-|TRBJ2-5|TRBV20-1|TRBD2
CSARVRTSKETQYF
TGCAGTGCTAGAGTTAGGACTAGTAAAGAGACCCAGTACTTC
>once|TRBJ1-5|TRBV19|-
CASDQGWQPQHF
TGTGCCAGTGACCAGGGGTGGCAGCCCCAGCATTTT
>-|TRBJ2-3|TRBV7-2|-
CATQGAFTDTQYF
TGTGCCACCCAAGGGGCGTTCACAGATACGCAGTATTTT
>-|TRBJ1-5|TRBV30|-
CAWSGGPGYNQPQHF
TGTGCCTGGAGTGGGGGACCGGGGTACAATCAGCCCCAGCATTTT
>-|TRBJ2-7|TRBV7-9|TRBD2
CASSSSMGLAYEQYF
TGTGCCAGCAGCTCCTCCATGGGACTAGCCTACGAGCAGTACTTC
>few|TRBJ1-5|TRBV20-1|-
CSASRSQPQHF
TGCAGTGCCTCCAGGAGTCAGCCCCAGCATTTT
>few|TRBJ2-2|TRBV6-5|-
CASSYLAEAGELFF
TGTGCCAGCAGTTACTTGGCGGAGGCCGGGGAGCTGTTTTTT
>few|TRBJ2-2|TRBV21-1|-
CASSNVPTRGHCTGELFF
TGTGCCAGCAGCAATGTCCCGACCAGGGGGCATTGCACCGGGGAGCTGTTTTTT
>-|TRBJ2-2|TRBV5-4|TRBD1
CASSSRQGAGTGELFF
TGTGCCAGCAGCTCTAGACAGGGGGCGGGCACCGGGGAGCTGTTTTTT
>-|TRBJ1-5|TRBV20-1|-
CSAREMGNQPQHF
TGCAGTGCTAGAGAAATGGGCAATCAGCCCCAGCATTTT
>-|TRBJ2-1|TRBV24-1|TRBD2
CATSDLPHPTSGVNNEQFF
TGTGCCACCAGTGATTTACCCCATCCGACTAGCGGGGTTAACAATGAGCAGTTCTTC
>-|TRBJ1-6|TRBV15|-
CATSRDRSGGSYNSPLHF
TGTGCCACCAGCAGAGATCGTTCAGGTGGCTCCTATAATTCACCCCTCCACTTT
>-|TRBJ1-5|TRBV28|-
CASSDPAGAGNQPQHF
TGTGCCAGCAGTGACCCGGCCGGGGCTGGCAATCAGCCCCAGCATTTT
>-|TRBJ2-7|TRBV6-5|-
CASSYGDLSYEQYF
TGTGCCAGCAGTTACGGGGACTTGTCCTACGAGCAGTACTTC
>-|TRBJ1-3|TRBV7-2|TRBD1
CASSSQGQLIGNTIYF
TGTGCCAGCAGCTCACAGGGACAGCTCATTGGAAACACCATATATTTT
>-|TRBJ2-7|TRBV18|TRBD2
CASSPRASGSSYEQYF
TGTGCCAGCTCACCTCGGGCTAGCGGGAGCTCCTACGAGCAGTACTTC
>-|TRBJ1-1|TRBV28|-
CASILGHRTEAFF
TGTGCCAGCATCCTGGGGCATCGGACTGAAGCTTTCTTT
>-|TRBJ2-7|TRBV7-8|-
CASAWYRVGYEQYF
TGTGCCAGCGCATGGTACAGGGTGGGGTACGAGCAGTACTTC
>few|TRBJ1-1|TRBV7-2|-
CASSLVSGMNTEAFF
TGTGCCAGCAGCTTAGTGTCAGGCATGAACACTGAAGCTTTCTTT
>-|TRBJ2-3|TRBV20-1|-
CSAGGQTADTQYF
TGCAGTGCCGGGGGACAGACCGCAGATACGCAGTATTTT
>-|TRBJ1-5|TRBV15|-
CATSRDQGIWQPQHF
TGTGCCACCAGCAGAGATCAGGGCATTTGGCAGCCCCAGCATTTT
>-|TRBJ2-2|TRBV5-1|TRBD2
CASVTSPNTGELFF
TGCGCCAGCGTGACTAGCCCGAACACCGGGGAGCTGTTTTTT
>-|TRBJ2-1|TRBV10-1|TRBD2
CASSESSKREYHQFF
TGCGCCAGCAGTGAGTCGTCGAAGCGGGAGTACCATCAGTTCTTC
>-|TRBJ2-5|TRBV12-3/TRBV12-4|-
CASRRTDAETQYF
TGTGCCAGCAGGAGGACAGACGCAGAGACCCAGTACTTC
>-|TRBJ1-2|TRBV6-1|-
CASKTRENYGYTF
TGTGCCAGCAAGACGCGGGAGAACTATGGCTACACCTTC
>few|TRBJ1-1|TRBV6-5|-
CASSYSTGRRGTEAFF
TGTGCCAGCAGTTACTCGACAGGTCGGAGGGGCACTGAAGCTTTCTTT
>-|TRBJ2-6|TRBV6-1|-
CASSERPSGANVLTF
TGTGCCAGCAGTGAGAGACCCTCTGGGGCCAACGTCCTGACTTTC
>-|TRBJ1-2|TRBV2|TRBD1
CASSTGQVNYGYTF
TGTGCCAGCAGTACGGGACAGGTCAACTATGGCTACACCTTC
>-|TRBJ2-1|TRBV29-1|TRBD2
CSVEPSGRFYDYNEQFF
TGCAGCGTTGAACCCAGCGGGAGGTTCTACGACTACAATGAGCAGTTCTTC
>-|TRBJ2-1|TRBV19|-
CASSIGSRGIYNEQFF
TGTGCCAGTAGTATAGGGTCTCGCGGGATCTACAATGAGCAGTTCTTC
>-|TRBJ2-6|TRBV20-1|-
CSADTRSSGANVLTF
TGCAGTGCTGATACGAGAAGCTCTGGGGCCAACGTCCTGACTTTC
>-|TRBJ1-3|TRBV20-1|-
CSATRSEGNTIYF
TGCAGTGCCACGAGGTCGGAGGGAAACACCATATATTTT
>-|TRBJ1-1|TRBV24-1|-
CATSDLTGSEAFF
TGTGCCACCAGTGATTTGACGGGGTCTGAAGCTTTCTTT
>-|TRBJ2-2|TRBV7-2|TRBD1
CASSLVPGTVNTGELFF
TGTGCCAGCAGCTTAGTTCCTGGGACAGTAAACACCGGGGAGCTGTTTTTT
>-|TRBJ2-7|TRBV20-1|TRBD2
CSAPTSGRGEQYF
TGCAGTGCCCCGACTAGCGGGAGAGGAGAGCAGTACTTC
>-|TRBJ1-6|TRBV28|-
CASTLDIYNSPLHF
TGTGCCAGCACCCTTGACATCTATAATTCACCCCTCCACTTT
>-|TRBJ1-5|TRBV27|-
CASSRVPGVQPQHF
TGTGCCAGCAGCCGAGTCCCGGGGGTGCAGCCCCAGCATTTT
>once|TRBJ2-6|TRBV12-3/TRBV12-4|TRBD1
CASSVTGKRAAGANVLTF
TGTGCCAGCAGTGTGACAGGGAAGAGGGCTGCTGGGGCCAACGTCCTGACTTTC